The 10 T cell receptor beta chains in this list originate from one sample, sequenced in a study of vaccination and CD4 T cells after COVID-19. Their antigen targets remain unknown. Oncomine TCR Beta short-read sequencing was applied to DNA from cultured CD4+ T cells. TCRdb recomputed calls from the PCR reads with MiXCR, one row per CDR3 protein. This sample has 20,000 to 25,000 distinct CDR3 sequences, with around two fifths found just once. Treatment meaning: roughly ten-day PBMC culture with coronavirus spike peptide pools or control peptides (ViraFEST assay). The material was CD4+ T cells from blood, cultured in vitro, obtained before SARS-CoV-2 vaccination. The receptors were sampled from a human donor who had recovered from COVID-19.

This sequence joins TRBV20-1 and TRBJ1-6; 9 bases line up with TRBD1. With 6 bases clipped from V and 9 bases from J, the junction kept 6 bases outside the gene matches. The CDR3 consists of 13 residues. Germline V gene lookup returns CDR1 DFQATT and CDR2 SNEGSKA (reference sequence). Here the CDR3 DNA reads TGCAGTGCAACCGGGACAGGGACTTCACCCCTCCACTTT. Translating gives CSATGTGTSPLHF.

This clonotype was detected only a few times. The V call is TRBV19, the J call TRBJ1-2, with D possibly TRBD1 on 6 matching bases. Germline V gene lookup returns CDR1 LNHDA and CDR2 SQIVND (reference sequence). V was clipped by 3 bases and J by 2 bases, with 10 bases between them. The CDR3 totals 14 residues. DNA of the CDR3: TGTGCCAGTAGTATGGGGACAACCAACTATGGCTACACCTTC. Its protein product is CASSMGTTNYGYTF.

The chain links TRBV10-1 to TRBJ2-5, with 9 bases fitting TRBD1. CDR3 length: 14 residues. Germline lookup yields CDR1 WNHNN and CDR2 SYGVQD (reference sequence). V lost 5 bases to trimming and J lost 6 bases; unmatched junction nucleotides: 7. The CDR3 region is CASSWDREGKTQYF. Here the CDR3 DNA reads TGCGCCAGCAGTTGGGACAGGGAGGGAAAGACCCAGTACTTC.

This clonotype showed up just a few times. The CDR3 DNA follows: TGTGCCAGCAGCTTAGCGGCAGGGATGGGGACTGAAGCTTTCTTT. This sequence encodes CASSLAAGMGTEAFF. The chain joins TRBV7-2 to TRBJ1-1; D perhaps matches TRBD1 (5 bases). CDR3 size: 15 residues. The V gene lost 0 bases and the J gene lost 5 bases, with 13 bases spanning the gap. Germline V lookup: CDR1 SGHTA, CDR2 FQGNSA.

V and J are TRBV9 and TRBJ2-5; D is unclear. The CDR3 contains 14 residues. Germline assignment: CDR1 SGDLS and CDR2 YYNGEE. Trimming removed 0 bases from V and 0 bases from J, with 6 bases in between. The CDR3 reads CASSVGPNQETQYF. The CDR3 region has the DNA TGTGCCAGCAGCGTAGGACCAAACCAAGAGACCCAGTACTTC.

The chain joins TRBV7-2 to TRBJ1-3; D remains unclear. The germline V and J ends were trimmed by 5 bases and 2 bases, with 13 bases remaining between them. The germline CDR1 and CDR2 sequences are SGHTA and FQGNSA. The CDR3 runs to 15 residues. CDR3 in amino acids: CASSTSGVAGNTIYF. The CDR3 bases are TGTGCCAGCAGCACATCTGGGGTGGCTGGAAACACCATATATTTT. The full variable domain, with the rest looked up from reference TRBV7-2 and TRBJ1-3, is GAGVSQSPSNKVTEKGKDVELRCDPISGHTALYWYRQSLGQGLEFLIYFQGNSAPDKSGLPSDRFSAERTGGSVSTLTIQRTQQEDSAVYLCASSTSGVAGNTIYFGEGSWLTVV.

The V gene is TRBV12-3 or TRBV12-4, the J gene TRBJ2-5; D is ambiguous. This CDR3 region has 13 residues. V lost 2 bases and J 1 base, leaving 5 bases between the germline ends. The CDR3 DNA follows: TGTGCCAGCAGTTTATACAGCCAAGAGACCCAGTACTTC. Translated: CASSLYSQETQYF.

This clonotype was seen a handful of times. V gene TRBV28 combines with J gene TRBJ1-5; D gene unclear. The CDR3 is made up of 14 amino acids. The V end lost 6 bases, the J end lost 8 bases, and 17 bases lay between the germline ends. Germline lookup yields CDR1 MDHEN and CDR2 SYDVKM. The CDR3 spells CASRTTLLGKPQHF. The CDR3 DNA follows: TGTGCCAGCAGGACAACACTGCTAGGGAAGCCCCAGCATTTT.

In nucleotides, the CDR3 is TGTGCCAGCAGCTTAGGGACTAGCGGGCGAACCTACGAGCAGTACTTC. Translation gives CASSLGTSGRTYEQYF. The chain combines TRBV11-2 with TRBJ2-7; TRBD2 aligns across 11 bases. V shed 1 base and J 2 bases; nucleotides not matched to a gene: 4. Germline CDR1 and CDR2: SGHAT and FQNNGV. The CDR3 extends over 16 amino acids.

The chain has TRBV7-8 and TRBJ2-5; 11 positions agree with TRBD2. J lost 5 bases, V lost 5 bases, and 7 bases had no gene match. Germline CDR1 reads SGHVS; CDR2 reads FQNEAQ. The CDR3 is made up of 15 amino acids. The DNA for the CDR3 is TGTGCCAGCAGCGCACTAGCGGGAGCCTCGGAGACCCAGTACTTC. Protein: CASSALAGASETQYF.